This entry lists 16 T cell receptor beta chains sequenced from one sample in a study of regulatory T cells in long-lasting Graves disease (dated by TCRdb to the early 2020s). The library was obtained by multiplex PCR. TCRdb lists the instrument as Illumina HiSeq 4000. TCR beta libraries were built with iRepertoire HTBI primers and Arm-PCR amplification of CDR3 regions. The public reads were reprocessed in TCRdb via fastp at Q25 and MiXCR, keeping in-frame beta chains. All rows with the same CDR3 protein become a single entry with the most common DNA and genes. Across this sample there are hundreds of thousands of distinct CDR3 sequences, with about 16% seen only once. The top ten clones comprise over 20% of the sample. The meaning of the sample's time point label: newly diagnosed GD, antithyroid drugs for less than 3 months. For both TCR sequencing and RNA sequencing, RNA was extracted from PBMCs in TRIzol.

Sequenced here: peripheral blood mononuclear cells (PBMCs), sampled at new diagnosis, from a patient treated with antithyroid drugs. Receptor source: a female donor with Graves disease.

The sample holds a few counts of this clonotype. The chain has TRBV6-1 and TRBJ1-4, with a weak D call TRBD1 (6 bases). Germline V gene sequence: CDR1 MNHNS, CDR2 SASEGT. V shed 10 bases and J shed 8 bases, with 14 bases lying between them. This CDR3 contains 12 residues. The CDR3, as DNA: TGTGCCACCGGCAGGGGAGAAGAAAAACTGTTTTTT. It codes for CATGRGEEKLFF.

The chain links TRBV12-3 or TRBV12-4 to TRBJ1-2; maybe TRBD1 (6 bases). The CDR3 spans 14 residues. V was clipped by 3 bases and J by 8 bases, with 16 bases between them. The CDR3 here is CASSFSEGGRGYTF. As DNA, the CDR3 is TGTGCCAGCAGTTTTTCCGAGGGGGGAAGGGGCTACACCTTC.

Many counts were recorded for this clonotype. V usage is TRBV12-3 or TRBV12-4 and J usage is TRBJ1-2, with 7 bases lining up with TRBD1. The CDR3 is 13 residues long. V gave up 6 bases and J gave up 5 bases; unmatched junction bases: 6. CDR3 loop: CASRVGTVYGYTF. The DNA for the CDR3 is TGTGCCAGCAGGGTCGGGACAGTGTATGGCTACACCTTC.

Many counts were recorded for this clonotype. The CDR3 DNA follows: TGTGCCAGCAGACTCGGGACCCGCACAGATACGCAGTATTTT. Amino acid sequence: CASRLGTRTDTQYF. The rearrangement links TRBV28 to TRBJ2-3; D possibly uses TRBD1 or TRBD2 (5 bases each). Germline CDR1 is MDHEN and CDR2 is SYDVKM. Trimming removed 6 bases at V and 1 base at J, with 11 bases between. The CDR3 totals 14 residues.

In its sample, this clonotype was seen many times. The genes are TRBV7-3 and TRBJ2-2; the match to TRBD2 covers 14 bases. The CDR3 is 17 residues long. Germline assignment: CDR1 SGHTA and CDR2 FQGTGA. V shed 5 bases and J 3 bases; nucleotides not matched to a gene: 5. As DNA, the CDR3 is TGTGCCAGCAGCCCCGGGACTAGCGGGAGCTACACCGGGGAGCTGTTTTTT. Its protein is CASSPGTSGSYTGELFF.

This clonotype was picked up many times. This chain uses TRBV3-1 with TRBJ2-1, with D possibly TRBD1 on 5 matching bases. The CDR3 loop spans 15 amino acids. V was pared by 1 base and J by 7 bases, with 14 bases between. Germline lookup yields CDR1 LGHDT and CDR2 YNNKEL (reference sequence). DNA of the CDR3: TGTGCCAGCAGCCAAGGTGTCGAAAAGGGGAATGAGCAGTTCTTC. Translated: CASSQGVEKGNEQFF.

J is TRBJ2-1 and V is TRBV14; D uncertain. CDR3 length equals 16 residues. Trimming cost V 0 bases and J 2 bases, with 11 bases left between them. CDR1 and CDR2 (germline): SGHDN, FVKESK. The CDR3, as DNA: TGTGCCAGCAGCCAAGATCTAACCCGCACCTACAATGAGCAGTTCTTC. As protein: CASSQDLTRTYNEQFF.

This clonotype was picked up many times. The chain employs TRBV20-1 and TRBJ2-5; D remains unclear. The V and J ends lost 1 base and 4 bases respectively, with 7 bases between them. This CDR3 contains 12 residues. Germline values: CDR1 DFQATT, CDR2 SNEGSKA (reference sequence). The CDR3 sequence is CSARAGPETQYF. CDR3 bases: TGCAGTGCTAGAGCCGGACCAGAGACCCAGTACTTC.

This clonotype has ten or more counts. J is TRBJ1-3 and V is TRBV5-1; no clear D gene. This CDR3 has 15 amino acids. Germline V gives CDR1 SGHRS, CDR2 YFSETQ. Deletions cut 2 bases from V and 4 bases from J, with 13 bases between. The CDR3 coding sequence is TGCGCCAGCAGCTTAGGGTCCCAAGGGGGAAACACCATATATTTT. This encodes CASSLGSQGGNTIYF. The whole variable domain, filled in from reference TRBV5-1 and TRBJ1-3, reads KAGVTQTPRYLIKTRGQQVTLSCSPISGHRSVSWYQQTPGQGLQFLFEYFSETQRNKGNFPGRFSGRQFSNSRSEMNVSTLELGDSALYLCASSLGSQGGNTIYFGEGSWLTVV.

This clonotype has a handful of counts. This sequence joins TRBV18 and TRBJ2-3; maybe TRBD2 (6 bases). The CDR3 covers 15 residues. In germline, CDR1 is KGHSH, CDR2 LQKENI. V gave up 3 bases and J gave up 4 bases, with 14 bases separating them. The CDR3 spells CASSPVASVADTQYF. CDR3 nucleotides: TGTGCCAGCTCACCGGTCGCTAGCGTCGCAGATACGCAGTATTTT.

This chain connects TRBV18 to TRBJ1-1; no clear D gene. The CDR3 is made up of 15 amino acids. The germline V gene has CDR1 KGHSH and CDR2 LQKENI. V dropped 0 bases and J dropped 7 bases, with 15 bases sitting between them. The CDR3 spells CASSPPGMRQSEAFF. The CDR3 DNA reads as TGTGCCAGCTCACCACCAGGGATGAGGCAGAGTGAAGCTTTCTTT.

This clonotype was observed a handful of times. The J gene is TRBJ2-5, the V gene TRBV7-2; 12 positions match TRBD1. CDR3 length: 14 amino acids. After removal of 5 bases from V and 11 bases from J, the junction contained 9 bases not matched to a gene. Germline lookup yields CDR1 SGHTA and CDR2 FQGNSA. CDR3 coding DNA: TGTGCCAGCAGCCTACCGGGACAGGGGGCTTTTCAGTACTTC. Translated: CASSLPGQGAFQYF.

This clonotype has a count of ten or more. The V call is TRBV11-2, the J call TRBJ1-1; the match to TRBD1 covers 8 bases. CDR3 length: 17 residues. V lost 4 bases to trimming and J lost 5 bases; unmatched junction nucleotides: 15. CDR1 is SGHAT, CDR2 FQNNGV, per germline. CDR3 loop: CASSSYRDRGRRTEAFF. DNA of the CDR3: TGTGCCAGCAGCTCCTACCGTGACAGGGGTAGGCGAACTGAAGCTTTCTTT.

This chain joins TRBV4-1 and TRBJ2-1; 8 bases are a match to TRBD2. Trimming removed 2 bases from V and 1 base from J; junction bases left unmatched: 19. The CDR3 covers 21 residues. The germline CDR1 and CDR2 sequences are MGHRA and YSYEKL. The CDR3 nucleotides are TGCGCCAGCAGCCAAAGAATGAGGGCGGGAGGCGGGGTTGGGTCCTACAATGAGCAGTTCTTC. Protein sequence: CASSQRMRAGGGVGSYNEQFF.

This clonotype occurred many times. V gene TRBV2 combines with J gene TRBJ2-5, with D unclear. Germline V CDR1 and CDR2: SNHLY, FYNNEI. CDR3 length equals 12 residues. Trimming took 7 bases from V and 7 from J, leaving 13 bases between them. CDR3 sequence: CASMSDLGTQYF. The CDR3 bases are TGTGCCAGCATGAGCGACTTAGGGACCCAGTACTTC. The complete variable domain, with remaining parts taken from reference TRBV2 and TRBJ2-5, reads EPEVTQTPSHQVTQMGQEVILRCVPISNHLYFYWYRQILGQKVEFLVSFYNNEISEKSEIFDDQFSVERPDGSNFTLKIRSTKLEDSAMYFCASMSDLGTQYFGPGTRLLVL.

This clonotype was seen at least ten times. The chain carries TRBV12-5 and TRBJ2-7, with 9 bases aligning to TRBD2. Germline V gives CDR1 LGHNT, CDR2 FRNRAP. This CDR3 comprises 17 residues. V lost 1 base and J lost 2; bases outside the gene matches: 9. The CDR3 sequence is CASGLDLGSSGTYEQYF. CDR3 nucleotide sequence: TGTGCTAGTGGTTTGGATTTGGGGTCTAGCGGGACCTACGAGCAGTACTTC.